This T cell receptor beta chain stems from a study of CD8 T cells in Susac syndrome. Study observations and caveats: In Susac patients, clonal expansion was not detected in CD4+ cells.

In the case of this clonotype: Its antigen is unidentified.

Negative isolation yielded the CD8+ and CD4+ T cells, while FACS enriched the TEMRA cells. With random hexamers, reverse transcription was performed on about 0.5 to 1 ug of RNA. Across 54 Vbeta and 13 Jbeta, TCR beta CDR3 was amplified with immunoSEQ multiplex PCR. TCRdb recomputed calls from the immunoSEQ multiplex PCR reads with MiXCR, one row per CDR3 protein. Altogether some 150,000 distinct CDR3 sequences are present, approximately 95% being singletons, with the ten largest covering 0.14%. CDR3 size: 15 residues. The ends were cut back, 3 bases at V and 3 bases at J, with 12 bases in the middle. CDR1 LGHDT and CDR2 YNNKEL come from the germline V gene (reference sequence).

Sequencing was carried out using CD4+ T cells from PBMCs. The V call is TRBV3-1, the J call TRBJ2-1; a weak D match, TRBD2 (5 bases). This sequence was found in a human donor with Susac syndrome. The CDR3 bases are TGTGCCAGCAGCCACGGGCGGGCCTTCTACAATGAGCAGTTCTTC. Translation gives CASSHGRAFYNEQFF.